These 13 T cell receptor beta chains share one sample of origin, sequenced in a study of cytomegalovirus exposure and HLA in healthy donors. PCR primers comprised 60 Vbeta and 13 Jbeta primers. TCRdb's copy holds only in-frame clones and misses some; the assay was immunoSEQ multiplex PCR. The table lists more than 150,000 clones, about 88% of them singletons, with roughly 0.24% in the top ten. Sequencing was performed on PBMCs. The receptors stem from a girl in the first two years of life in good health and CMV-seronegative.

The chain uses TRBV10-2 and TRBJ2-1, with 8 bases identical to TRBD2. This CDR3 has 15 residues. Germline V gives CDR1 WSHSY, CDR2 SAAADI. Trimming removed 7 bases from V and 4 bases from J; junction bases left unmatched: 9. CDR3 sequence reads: CASMPPGGGYNEQFF. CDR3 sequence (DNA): TGCGCCAGCATGCCTCCCGGGGGGGGTTACAATGAGCAGTTCTTC.

The CDR3 spells CATSRDRGGQIYGYTF. In nucleotides, the CDR3 is TGTGCCACCAGCAGAGATCGGGGGGGACAGATCTATGGCTACACCTTC. The chain is built from TRBV15 and TRBJ1-2, with 7 bases lining up with TRBD1. Germline V gene lookup returns CDR1 LNHNV and CDR2 YYDKDF (reference sequence). The CDR3 runs 16 residues. V shed 0 bases and J 4 bases; nucleotides not matched to a gene: 8.

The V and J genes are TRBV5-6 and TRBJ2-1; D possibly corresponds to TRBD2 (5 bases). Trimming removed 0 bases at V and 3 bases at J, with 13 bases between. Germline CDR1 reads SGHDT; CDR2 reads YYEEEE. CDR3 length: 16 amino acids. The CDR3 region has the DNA TGTGCCAGCAGCTTGGCCGGGGTTCTGGACTACAATGAGCAGTTCTTC. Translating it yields CASSLAGVLDYNEQFF.

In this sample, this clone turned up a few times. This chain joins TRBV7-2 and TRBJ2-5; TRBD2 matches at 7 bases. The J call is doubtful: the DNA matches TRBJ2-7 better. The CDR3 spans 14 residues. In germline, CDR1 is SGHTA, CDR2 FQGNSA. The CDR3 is CASSKLSSGYEQYF. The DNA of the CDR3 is TGTGCCAGCAGCAAATTATCTAGCGGCTACGAGCAGTACTTC.

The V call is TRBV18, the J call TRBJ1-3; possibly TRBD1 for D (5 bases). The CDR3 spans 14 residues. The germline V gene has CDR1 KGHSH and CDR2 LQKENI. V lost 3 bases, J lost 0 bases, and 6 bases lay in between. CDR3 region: CASSPGGSGNTIYF. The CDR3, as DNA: TGTGCCAGCTCACCGGGGGGCTCTGGAAACACCATATATTTT.

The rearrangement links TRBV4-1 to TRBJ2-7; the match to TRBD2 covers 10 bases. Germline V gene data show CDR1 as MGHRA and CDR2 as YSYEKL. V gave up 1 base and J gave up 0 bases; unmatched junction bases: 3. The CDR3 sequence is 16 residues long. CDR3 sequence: CASSQVLAGDSYEQYF. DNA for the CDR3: TGCGCCAGCAGCCAAGTTCTAGCGGGGGACTCCTACGAGCAGTACTTC.

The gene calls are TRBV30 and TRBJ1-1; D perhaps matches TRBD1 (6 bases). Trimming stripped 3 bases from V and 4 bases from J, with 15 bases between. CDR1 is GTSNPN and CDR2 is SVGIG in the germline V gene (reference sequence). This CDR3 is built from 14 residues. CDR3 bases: TGTGCCTGGAGGTTACAGGGAGTGGGCACTGAAGCTTTCTTT. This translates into CAWRLQGVGTEAFF.

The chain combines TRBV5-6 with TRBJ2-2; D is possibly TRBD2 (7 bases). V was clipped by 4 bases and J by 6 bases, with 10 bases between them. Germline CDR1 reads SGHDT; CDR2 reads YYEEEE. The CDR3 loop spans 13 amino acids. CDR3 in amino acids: CASSPGGAGELFF. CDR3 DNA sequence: TGTGCCAGCAGCCCGGGGGGCGCCGGGGAGCTGTTTTTT.

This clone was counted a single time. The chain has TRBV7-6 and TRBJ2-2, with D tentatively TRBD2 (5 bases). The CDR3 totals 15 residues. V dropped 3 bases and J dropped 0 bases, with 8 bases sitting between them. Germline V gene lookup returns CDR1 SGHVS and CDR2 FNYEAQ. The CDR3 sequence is CASSFNGANTGELFF. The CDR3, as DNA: TGTGCCAGCAGCTTTAACGGGGCGAACACCGGGGAGCTGTTTTTT.

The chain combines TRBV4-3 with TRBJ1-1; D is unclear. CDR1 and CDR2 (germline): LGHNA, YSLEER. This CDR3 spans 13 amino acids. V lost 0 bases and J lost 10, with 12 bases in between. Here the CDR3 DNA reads TGCGCCAGCAGCCAAGATGCCGGGTTAGGAGCTTTCTTT. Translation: CASSQDAGLGAFF.

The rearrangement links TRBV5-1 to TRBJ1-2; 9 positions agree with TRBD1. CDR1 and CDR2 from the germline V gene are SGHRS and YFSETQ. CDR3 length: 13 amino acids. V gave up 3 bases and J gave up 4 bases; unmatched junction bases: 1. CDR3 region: CASSSQGAYGYTF. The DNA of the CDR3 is TGCGCCAGCAGCTCACAGGGGGCCTATGGCTACACCTTC. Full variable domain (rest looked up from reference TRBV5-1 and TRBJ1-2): KAGVTQTPRYLIKTRGQQVTLSCSPISGHRSVSWYQQTPGQGLQFLFEYFSETQRNKGNFPGRFSGRQFSNSRSEMNVSTLELGDSALYLCASSSQGAYGYTFGSGTRLTVV.

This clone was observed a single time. CDR3 protein: CASSSRFNSYNEQFF. CDR3 nucleotide sequence: TGTGCCAGCAGCTCCAGATTTAACTCCTACAATGAGCAGTTCTTC. The chain carries TRBV13 and TRBJ2-1; D unresolved. V lost 4 bases and J lost 0, with 10 bases in between. Germline V lookup: CDR1 PRHDT, CDR2 FYEKMQ (reference sequence). This CDR3 spans 15 amino acids.

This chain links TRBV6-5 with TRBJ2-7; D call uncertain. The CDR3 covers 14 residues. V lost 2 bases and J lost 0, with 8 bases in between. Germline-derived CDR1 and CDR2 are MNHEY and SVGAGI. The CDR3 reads CASSYTENSYEQYF. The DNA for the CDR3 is TGTGCCAGCAGTTACACGGAGAACTCCTACGAGCAGTACTTC.